This TCR beta chain originates from a study of shared clonotypes between healthy human individuals. Deep-level assay runs were performed. Repertoires were generated with immunoSEQ multiplex PCR, while TCRdb's copy carries only in-frame clones and drops some. Altogether roughly 530,000 clones are present, less than 96% being singletons, with the ten largest covering 0.06%. The sample was naive CD4+ T cells sorted from blood. Subset in this sample: CD45RA+ positively selected. This receptor was obtained from a woman aged 25 to 39 in good health.

This CDR3 reads CASSYQGRNNQPQHF. The CDR3 coding sequence is TGTGCCAGCAGCTATCAGGGACGGAACAATCAGCCCCAGCATTTT. The chain couples TRBV5-4 to TRBJ1-5, with D maybe TRBD1 (5 bases). Trimming shortened V by 3 bases and J by 3 bases, and 13 bases separated the two germline ends. The CDR3 is made up of 15 amino acids. The germline gives CDR1 SGHNT, CDR2 YYREEE (reference sequence).